The rows below give T cell receptor beta chains drawn from one sample of a study of cytomegalovirus exposure and HLA in healthy donors. Assay: immunoSEQ multiplex PCR; the TCRdb copy retains only in-frame clones and omits some. There are around 140,000 clones in the sample, with 0.8% to 1% held by the top ten. The sample consisted of PBMCs. Receptors originate from a male donor in good health and CMV-seronegative. Both conserved end residues are part of each CDR3. A D gene is named only where the DNA matches it firmly.

CDR3: CASNPGGTSDFSQYF; DNA: TGCGCCAGCAATCCGGGGGGGACTAGCGACTTTTCACAGTACTTC; J: TRBJ2-7; V: TRBV5-1; D: TRBD2
CDR3: CASSLNGGQFF; DNA: TGTGCCAGCAGTCTCAACGGTGGGCAGTTCTTC; J: TRBJ2-1; V: TRBV27; D: NA
CDR3: CASSPGGGGRRGYEQYF; DNA: TGCGCCAGCAGCCCCGGCGGGGGGGGTAGGAGAGGCTACGAGCAGTACTTC; J: TRBJ2-7; V: TRBV4-1; D: TRBD2
CDR3: CASSHTAGDYSGNTIYF; DNA: TGCGCCAGCAGCCATACGGCAGGTGACTACTCTGGAAACACCATATATTTT; J: TRBJ1-3; V: TRBV5-1; D: NA
CDR3: CASSLGQGLLKNEQYF; DNA: TGTGCCAGTAGTTTGGGACAGGGCCTCCTGAAGAACGAGCAGTACTTC; J: TRBJ2-7; V: TRBV19; D: TRBD1
CDR3: CAWSVPTGRNTIYF; DNA: TGTGCCTGGAGTGTACCAACAGGACGGAACACCATATATTTT; J: TRBJ1-3; V: TRBV30; D: NA
CDR3: CASSLNPRSGGTGGIYEQYF; DNA: TGTGCCAGCTCCCTCAACCCACGGTCAGGTGGGACAGGGGGGATCTACGAGCAGTACTTC; J: TRBJ2-7; V: TRBV18; D: TRBD1
CDR3: CASSPTGDGYGYTF; DNA: TGTGCCAGCAGTCCGACAGGGGACGGCTATGGCTACACCTTC; J: TRBJ1-2; V: TRBV28; D: TRBD1
CDR3: CASSVGAGDGYTF; DNA: TGTGCCAGCAGCGTAGGGGCAGGGGATGGCTACACCTTC; J: TRBJ1-2; V: TRBV9; D: NA
CDR3: CATSTGTGGTGNQPQHF; DNA: TGTGCCACCAGCACGGGGACAGGGGGTACGGGCAATCAGCCCCAGCATTTT; J: TRBJ1-5; V: TRBV15; D: TRBD1
CDR3: CATSRVDGELFF; DNA: TGTGCCACCAGCAGAGTAGACGGGGAGCTGTTTTTT; J: TRBJ2-2; V: TRBV15; D: NA
CDR3: CASSALYEQYF; DNA: TGTGCCAGCAGTGCCTTATACGAGCAGTACTTC; J: TRBJ2-7; V: TRBV6-1; D: NA
CDR3: CSAVAGVEQYF; DNA: TGCAGTGCCGTAGCGGGAGTTGAGCAGTACTTC; J: TRBJ2-7; V: TRBV20-1; D: TRBD2
CDR3: CASSDETSGSNEQFF; DNA: TGTGCCAGCAGTGACGAGACTAGCGGGAGCAATGAGCAGTTCTTC; J: TRBJ2-1; V: TRBV6-4; D: TRBD2
CDR3: CASSSPESGNTEAFF; DNA: TGTGCCAGCAGTTCCCCGGAGTCGGGGAACACTGAAGCTTTCTTT; J: TRBJ1-1; V: TRBV6-5; D: NA
CDR3: CASSLGEVRQPQHF; DNA: TGTGCCAGCAGCTTAGGGGAGGTTCGGCAGCCCCAGCATTTT; J: TRBJ1-5; V: TRBV11-2; D: NA
CDR3: CASSWTSGSVGNEQFF; DNA: TGCGCCAGCAGCTGGACTAGCGGGAGTGTGGGCAATGAGCAGTTCTTC; J: TRBJ2-1; V: TRBV5-1; D: TRBD2
CDR3: CASIEDRGGGSPLHF; DNA: TGTGCCAGCATAGAGGACAGGGGTGGAGGTTCACCCCTCCACTTT; J: TRBJ1-6; V: TRBV2; D: TRBD1
CDR3: CASALGGGGYTF; DNA: TGTGCTAGTGCCCTCGGGGGGGGTGGCTACACCTTC; J: TRBJ1-2; V: TRBV12-5; D: NA
CDR3: CAWTPDSPAYEQYF; DNA: TGTGCCTGGACCCCAGATAGCCCTGCCTACGAGCAGTACTTC; J: TRBJ2-7; V: TRBV30; D: NA
CDR3: CASSQDGEGLNEQYF; DNA: TGTGCCAGCAGCCAAGATGGGGAGGGGCTCAACGAGCAGTACTTC; J: TRBJ2-7; V: TRBV4-2; D: TRBD2
CDR3: CASSPQGFYEQYF; DNA: TGTGCCAGCAGCCCACAGGGTTTTTACGAGCAGTACTTC; J: TRBJ2-7; V: TRBV6-6; D: NA
CDR3: CATSRETQGSGEQFF; DNA: TGTGCCACCAGCAGAGAAACACAGGGGTCTGGAGAGCAGTTCTTC; J: TRBJ2-1; V: TRBV15; D: TRBD1
CDR3: CASSKRQAPEAFF; DNA: TGTGCCAGTAGTAAAAGACAGGCCCCTGAAGCTTTCTTT; J: TRBJ1-1; V: TRBV19; D: NA
CDR3: CASSPKGAYEQYF; DNA: TGTGCCAGCTCACCGAAGGGGGCATACGAGCAGTACTTC; J: TRBJ2-7; V: TRBV18; D: TRBD1
CDR3: CASSSGALTSSYNEQFF; DNA: TGTGCCAGCAGCTCTGGGGCCCTAACCTCCTCCTACAATGAGCAGTTCTTC; J: TRBJ2-1; V: TRBV7-9; D: NA
CDR3: CASSLGRQVSGANVLTF; DNA: TGTGCCAGCAGCTTGGGAAGACAGGTCTCTGGGGCCAACGTCCTGACTTTC; J: TRBJ2-6; V: TRBV5-4; D: NA
CDR3: CASSYSIGLAGEQYF; DNA: TGTGCCAGCAGTTACTCGATTGGCCTGGCGGGCGAGCAGTACTTC; J: TRBJ2-7; V: TRBV6-5; D: NA
CDR3: CASSFTGAGYEQYF; DNA: TGTGCCAGCAGCTTCACAGGGGCTGGGTACGAGCAGTACTTC; J: TRBJ2-7; V: TRBV7-9; D: TRBD1
CDR3: CASTPRERGNNEQFF; DNA: TGTGCCAGCACCCCCAGGGAGAGGGGGAACAATGAGCAGTTCTTC; J: TRBJ2-1; V: TRBV7-9; D: NA
CDR3: CASRSAVVPSYQETQYF; DNA: TGCGCCAGCAGGTCCGCGGTCGTCCCATCGTACCAAGAGACCCAGTACTTC; J: TRBJ2-5; V: TRBV5-1; D: NA
CDR3: CASSPGDRGRINEKLFF; DNA: TGCGCCAGCAGCCCGGGGGACAGGGGGCGTATTAATGAAAAACTGTTTTTT; J: TRBJ1-4; V: TRBV5-1; D: TRBD1
CDR3: CASSVSGSGGTGELFF; DNA: TGCGCCAGCAGCGTTAGCGGGAGCGGAGGGACCGGGGAGCTGTTTTTT; J: TRBJ2-2; V: TRBV5-1; D: TRBD2
CDR3: CASSEGQGRGEAFF; DNA: TGTGCCAGCAGTGAAGGACAGGGGAGGGGTGAAGCTTTCTTT; J: TRBJ1-1; V: TRBV25-1; D: TRBD1
CDR3: CASSLDLGQGGYGYTF; DNA: TGTGCCAGCAGCTTAGATTTGGGGCAGGGAGGCTATGGCTACACCTTC; J: TRBJ1-2; V: TRBV11-2; D: NA
CDR3: CASSPDRASRQPQHF; DNA: TGTGCCAGCAGCCCCGACAGGGCATCTCGTCAGCCCCAGCATTTT; J: TRBJ1-5; V: TRBV6-5; D: TRBD1
CDR3: CASSLEAGFRVYGYTF; DNA: TGTGCCAGCAGCTTGGAGGCAGGGTTTCGGGTATATGGCTACACCTTC; J: TRBJ1-2; V: TRBV5-6; D: NA
CDR3: CASSGPLGGISYEQYF; DNA: TGCGCCAGCAGCGGGCCCCTGGGAGGCATCTCCTACGAGCAGTACTTC; J: TRBJ2-7; V: TRBV5-1; D: NA
CDR3: CSVDGGSNQPQHF; DNA: TGCAGCGTTGACGGGGGGAGTAATCAGCCCCAGCATTTT; J: TRBJ1-5; V: TRBV29-1; D: NA
CDR3: CASSVTGGAGSEAFF; DNA: TGTGCCAGCAGCGTTACAGGGGGCGCGGGTTCTGAAGCTTTCTTT; J: TRBJ1-1; V: TRBV9; D: TRBD1
CDR3: CASSLGIGGYEQYF; DNA: TGTGCCAGCAGTTTAGGTATAGGGGGCTACGAGCAGTACTTC; J: TRBJ2-7; V: TRBV27; D: NA
CDR3: CASSIYGNSPLHF; DNA: TGTGCCAGCAGTATCTACGGGAATTCACCCCTCCACTTT; J: TRBJ1-6; V: TRBV27; D: NA
CDR3: CASSLFSSESTGELFF; DNA: TGTGCCAGCAGCTTATTCAGTAGCGAGAGCACCGGGGAGCTGTTTTTT; J: TRBJ2-2; V: TRBV11-2; D: NA
CDR3: CASRPAWASNQPQHF; DNA: TGTGCCAGCAGACCAGCATGGGCTAGCAATCAGCCCCAGCATTTT; J: TRBJ1-5; V: TRBV6-5; D: NA
CDR3: CASSLSGRPPDTEAFF; DNA: TGTGCCAGCAGTTTATCGGGGAGACCTCCGGACACTGAAGCTTTCTTT; J: TRBJ1-1; V: TRBV27; D: NA
CDR3: CSVVGDQPQHF; DNA: TGCAGTGTCGTAGGGGATCAGCCCCAGCATTTT; J: TRBJ1-5; V: TRBV20-1; D: NA
CDR3: CASSYISIASVNEQFF; DNA: TGTGCCAGCAGTTATATATCGATTGCTAGCGTTAATGAGCAGTTCTTC; J: TRBJ2-1; V: TRBV6-5; D: NA
CDR3: CASRDRTNTEAFF; DNA: TGTGCCAGCAGAGACAGAACGAACACTGAAGCTTTCTTT; J: TRBJ1-1; V: TRBV14; D: NA
CDR3: CASSPLRGSYEQYF; DNA: TGTGCCAGCAGCCCTTTACGGGGATCCTACGAGCAGTACTTC; J: TRBJ2-7; V: TRBV28; D: NA
CDR3: CASLLPQGANYEQYF; DNA: TGTGCCAGCCTGCTCCCACAGGGGGCGAATTACGAGCAGTACTTC; J: TRBJ2-7; V: TRBV6-1; D: TRBD1
CDR3: CSVEWSGINTGELFF; DNA: TGCAGCGTTGAATGGAGCGGGATAAACACCGGGGAGCTGTTTTTT; J: TRBJ2-2; V: TRBV29-1; D: TRBD2